A few counts support the clone carrying this TCR beta chain. This sample is drawn from a study of T cell repertoires in cytomegalovirus infection. Study-wide context: Public TCR beta signatures indicated both CMV infection and matching HLA type.

The CDR3 runs to 14 residues. Per germline, CDR1 WSHSY and CDR2 SAAADI. V lost 7 bases and J lost 6; bases outside the gene matches: 7. TCRdb reprocessed the reads with MiXCR, giving one entry per CDR3 protein. Of fewer than 700,000 distinct CDR3 sequences listed, roughly 26% are singletons. The chain carries TRBV10-2 and TRBJ2-2, with 8 bases aligning to TRBD2. The material sequenced was CD8+ T cells from PBMCs. The clonotype was recovered from a human donor in good health (CMV status not recorded). Some clones in this sample may be carry-over from other donors' samples. The CDR3 bases are TGCGCCAGCACCACCGGGGGGGCCCCCGGGGAGCTGTTTTTT. This sequence encodes CASTTGGAPGELFF.